Sequencing of this T cell receptor beta chain was carried out in a study of blood T cell repertoires in COVID-19. The V gene's germline CDR1 is SEHNR and CDR2 FQNEAQ (reference sequence). V lost 5 bases, J lost 5 bases, and 15 bases lay in between. The CDR3 has 14 amino acids. The repertoire was sequenced with immunoSEQ multiplex PCR; TCRdb's copy has only in-frame clones and lacks some. The data hold 260,000 or so clones, with about 85% observed a single time. This clonotype originated in a woman in her forties or fifties who had recovered from COVID-19. The specimen sequenced was PBMCs or T cells enriched from blood (not recorded which). The chain joins TRBV7-9 to TRBJ2-5; TRBD2 is a possible D gene (5 bases). DNA for the CDR3: TGTGCCAGCAGCGCCTACCCAGGCGGGGAGACCCAGTACTTC. Its protein is CASSAYPGGETQYF.